This TCR beta chain is drawn from a study of T-cell reconstitution after alpha-beta-depleted transplantation in children. Unique molecular identifiers tagged the TCRbeta library. TCRdb redid the calling of the PCR reads with MiXCR, one entry per CDR3 protein. This sample carries hundreds of thousands of distinct CDR3 sequences, under 15% of them seen once, and the ten largest clones take around 5.6%. V lost 2 bases to trimming and J lost 2 bases, with 12 bases between them. This CDR3 is 16 amino acids long. The TCR was taken from a human donor who donated a stem cell graft to a child with combined immunodeficiency. This specimen was PBMCs from the stem cell graft donor, taken from the stem cell graft. V usage is TRBV12-3 or TRBV12-4 and J usage is TRBJ2-2; D gene uncertain. CDR3 in amino acids: CASSLTPTPNTGELFF. As DNA, the CDR3 is TGTGCCAGCAGTTTAACTCCCACACCAAACACCGGGGAGCTGTTTTTT.